The rows below give T cell receptor beta chains drawn from one sample of a study of PD-1 blockade in classical Hodgkin lymphoma. Repertoires were generated with immunoSEQ multiplex PCR, while TCRdb's copy carries only in-frame clones and drops some. The table includes approximately 47,000 clones, approximately 91% detected once. Sequencing used peripheral blood mononuclear cells (PBMCs). The receptors come from a human donor with classical Hodgkin lymphoma. Each CDR3 is given with its conserved first and last residue. D genes are given only for firm matches. Expanded clones get a size class; other rows say once, few or many, or leave the size out.

d_gene	j_gene	abundance	v_gene	CDR3nt	CDR3aa
TRBD2	TRBJ2-5	NA	TRBV11-2	TGTGCCAGCAGTCTCACCGGGACTAGGGAAGAGACCCAGTACTTC	CASSLTGTREETQYF
NA	TRBJ2-7	NA	TRBV19	TGTGCCAGTAGTATAGGCACGTCCTACGAGCAGTACTTC	CASSIGTSYEQYF
NA	TRBJ2-7	once	TRBV4-1	TGCGCCAGCAGATTAACTGCCACAGGGTTCTACGAGCAGTACTTC	CASRLTATGFYEQYF
NA	TRBJ1-2	NA	TRBV14	TGTGCCAGCAGCCGAGGAGGAGAGGGCTCGCCGTACGGCTACACCTTC	CASSRGGEGSPYGYTF
NA	TRBJ1-1	NA	TRBV27	TGTGCCAGCAGGCCGGCCGGTTTCTACACTGAAGCTTTCTTT	CASRPAGFYTEAFF
TRBD2	TRBJ2-3	NA	TRBV9	TGTGCCAGCAGCGTTAGCGGGAGCGGTCCAGATACGCAGTATTTT	CASSVSGSGPDTQYF
TRBD1	TRBJ1-6	NA	TRBV6-1	TGTGCCAGCAGTGGAGAGCCCGGACAGGGTTATTCACCCCTCCACTTT	CASSGEPGQGYSPLHF
TRBD1	TRBJ2-1	once	TRBV4-2	TGTGCCAGCAGCCAAGGGACAGGGGACTACAATGAGCAGTTCTTC	CASSQGTGDYNEQFF
TRBD2	TRBJ2-1	once	TRBV4-1	TGCGCCAGCAGCCGCCCCGGCCAGCGGGACTACAATGAGCAGTTCTTC	CASSRPGQRDYNEQFF
TRBD1	TRBJ2-5	NA	TRBV9	TGTGCCAGCAGCCCGTATGGGACAGGCGGCGAGACCCAGTACTTC	CASSPYGTGGETQYF
TRBD2	TRBJ2-3	NA	TRBV7-9	TGTGCCAGCATCGAGCGGGGGGGAGCAGATACGCAGTATTTT	CASIERGGADTQYF
NA	TRBJ2-5	NA	TRBV7-2	TGTGCCAGCAGCACCGCCTGGGGGCGCAACCAAGAGACCCAGTACTTC	CASSTAWGRNQETQYF
NA	TRBJ1-1	NA	TRBV6-5	TGTGCCAGCAGTCTACAGGGCAGAGTTTCTGAAGCTTTCTTT	CASSLQGRVSEAFF
NA	TRBJ1-5	NA	TRBV2	TGTGCCAGCAGTGAATACGGGGGTGGTCAGCCCCAGCATTTT	CASSEYGGGQPQHF
TRBD1	TRBJ1-5	NA	TRBV19	TGTGCCAGTAGACCCGACAGGGGAGGGTATGGCAATCAGCCCCAGCATTTT	CASRPDRGGYGNQPQHF
TRBD1	TRBJ1-4	NA	TRBV6-6	TGTGCCAGCATGGCCGGACAGGGGGCTGTTAGTGAAAAACTGTTTTTT	CASMAGQGAVSEKLFF
NA	TRBJ2-3	once	TRBV11-2	TGTGCCAGCAAGAGAGGACAGAGCACAGATACGCAGTATTTT	CASKRGQSTDTQYF
NA	TRBJ2-1	NA	TRBV15	TGTGCCACCAGCAGAGATGGGAGGAGCTCCTACAATGAGCAGTTCTTC	CATSRDGRSSYNEQFF
TRBD1	TRBJ2-5	once	TRBV5-1	TGCGCCAGCAGCTTGGCAGGGGGCGAAGAGACCCAGTACTTC	CASSLAGGEETQYF
TRBD1	TRBJ2-5	NA	TRBV28	TGTGCCAGCAGCCTTTTCTATACAGGGGATGGGGAGACCCAGTACTTC	CASSLFYTGDGETQYF
NA	TRBJ2-1	NA	TRBV28	TGTGCCAGCAGGGGGGCGGGATTATATGAGCAGTTCTTC	CASRGAGLYEQFF
NA	TRBJ2-5	once	TRBV5-4	TGTGCCAGCAGCTCGGGACGCGGGGAGACCCAGTACTTC	CASSSGRGETQYF
NA	TRBJ1-2	NA	TRBV7-2	TGTGCCAGCAGCTTAGTATTATCGGGAATCCGCTATGGCTACACCTTC	CASSLVLSGIRYGYTF
TRBD2	TRBJ2-7	NA	TRBV6-5	TGTGCCAGCAGGAGTCGGGAGGGTTTCCGCGAGCAGTACTTC	CASRSREGFREQYF